This T cell receptor beta chain was captured in a study of blood T cell repertoires in COVID-19 (dated by TCRdb to about 2020). Regarding the study in general: The collaborator samples originated in the United States, Italy and Spain and spanned the acute and convalescent phases of COVID-19. The prospective study material was composed of cDNA or gDNA derived from T cells, B-cell-depleted T cells, or PBMCs. The repertoires were made available in a free public database intended to serve as a resource for research on the immune response to SARS-CoV-2. Subjects who had been exposed to COVID-19, were actively infected with it, or had recovered from it provided the deeply sampled blood TCRbeta repertoires that made up the dataset. Samples were obtained from the ongoing ImmuneRACE study (first 160 participants) and from 1,254 subjects provided by 6 global collaborators. A de-identified subject ID, COVID-19 status, age in years and sex were almost always included in the sample metadata. Where HLA class I and class II types were available, the types were taken from metadata supplied by the sample provider, not from assay-based typing. Overall results and qualifications from the work: Clinical and demographic metadata were provided uncurated, with the amount varying by source and participant.

TCRbeta CDR3 regions were amplified from genomic DNA by means of the immunoSEQ Assay, a bias-controlled multiplex PCR. Concerning the study's data processing: The number of nucleated cells in each sample was estimated from the amplification of reference gene primers within the assay. Sequence reads were collapsed and filtered to measure the absolute abundance of every unique TCRbeta CDR3 rearrangement. Productive Simpson clonality was computed per sample as the square root of Simpson's diversity index over productive rearrangements. As stored in TCRdb, this immuneACCESS dataset retains in-frame rearrangements with V and J assigned. A fraction of the clones does not appear; measured against another copy, unresolved V genes explain less than half of the discrepancy, and the remainder lacks a known reason. V, J and clone size are taken as reported in that table, and D and trimming were inferred from the DNA itself. The sample has about 190,000 clones on record, around 73% of them singletons. 15% to 20% of the sample is held by the ten biggest clonotypes.

For CDR1 and CDR2, the germline V gene lists SQVTM and ANQGSEA. Its CDR3 holds 12 amino acids, cysteine through phenylalanine. The CDR3 DNA has 36 bases and is translated from base 1. V loses 7 bases of germline sequence and J loses 4 bases, and the interval between the two ends is 10 bases. This clone was observed a single time. Its antigen target is currently unknown. Nothing much larger sits one base from this clone, and base qualities are not available. Participants in the prospective study were enrolled through a virtual design, were aged roughly 18 to 100 years, and lived in roughly 26 United States geographic areas. In the prospective study, cohorts were assigned on the basis of participant-reported clinical history obtained from a screening survey and a study questionnaire. Recovered participants in ImmuneRACE Cohort 3 were defined as having two consecutive negative NP/OP PCR tests, clearance from a healthcare professional, or resolution of symptoms. In the prospective study, mobile phlebotomists collected whole blood, serum and a nasopharyngeal or oropharyngeal swab from each participant. Prospective study participants could optionally give additional blood draws and questionnaires over an approximately 2-month period. Prospective study blood samples were shipped either frozen or at room temperature before DNA extraction.

The TCR sequence derives from a woman aged 45-60 years who had recovered from COVID-19. The rearranged chain carries TRBV29-1 and TRBJ2-2; the D gene assignment is ambiguous. The sequenced sample consisted of PBMCs or T cells enriched from blood (not recorded which). The nucleotide sequence is given as TGCAGCGCCCCGCGGCCCACCGGGGAGCTGTTTTTT. Its protein product is CSAPRPTGELFF.